The source of this T cell receptor (beta chain) is a study of T cell responses to AZD1222 COVID-19 vaccine (dated by TCRdb to the early 2020s). For context, the study as a whole: Because spike-specific TCR depth and breadth did not differ between the two schedules, AZD1222 recipients who got a second dose at roughly 4 weeks were pooled with those who got a second dose at roughly 12 weeks. TCR sequencing covered over 230 trial participants: approximately 200 given two doses of AZD1222 and around 25 given two doses of MenACWY control vaccine. Trial participants were enrolled into age subgroups of 18-55, 56-69 and 70-plus years, which contained around 140, 26 and 57 TCR-sequenced participants, respectively.

CDR1 SNHLY and CDR2 FYNNEI were looked up in the germline V gene. Cut back by 3 bases and 5 bases, the V and J ends lie 10 bases apart. CDR3 length: 13 amino acids, cysteine to phenylalanine. The only DNA kept is the CDR3, 39 bases in frame from the first base. The intended sense of this specimen's time point label: baseline before first vaccination. The vaccinee samples were drawn from two UK trials, COV001 and COV002, one of which was a single-blind randomized controlled phase 2/3 trial testing AZD1222 (ChAdOx1 nCoV-19) in healthy adults. For TCRbeta chain sequencing, PBMC samples were collected from trial participants at day 0 and at day 28 after the second dose. The CDR3 regions of human TCRbeta chains were analyzed by immunosequencing. On the study's bioinformatics: TCRs in the repertoires were matched against a reference library of SARS-CoV-2-specific TCRs that had been generated with the MIRA antigen-specificity platform. Breadth was defined as the fraction of unique TCRs that were SARS-CoV-2-associated, and depth was defined as the fraction of total T cells that were SARS-CoV-2-associated. Using the MIRA data, each spike-specific TCR was mapped to the spike region that the TCR reacts to and placed in a CD4 or CD8 class. Log10-transformed breadth and depth values were compared by one-way ANOVA with Sidak's multiple comparisons tests. Sourced from immuneACCESS, this table was stored by TCRdb with only in-frame sequences that have V and J called. A share of the clones is absent; for the studies checked, an unresolved V gene accounts for under half, and the remainder has no known explanation. That table furnishes V, J and clone size, whereas the DNA furnished D and trimming. The sample table holds over 85,000 clones, of which about 88% were seen once. Jointly, the top ten make up 5% of the sample.

Beyond this particular receptor, the publication reports: Reportedly, almost half of the unique spike-specific TCRs recognized epitopes lying outside the regions that are mutated in the B.1.351 and B.1.1.7 variants. Conclusions about previously exposed vaccinees are limited because only 6 or 7 AZD1222 recipients were SARS-CoV-2 seropositive at baseline. No day 14 peak-response samples were available, so repertoires were characterized only after the peak T cell response. Spike-specific TCR breadth and depth rose significantly after two AZD1222 doses compared with day 0 and with MenACWY recipients. The 56-69-year group was small, and its depth increase did not reach significance, likely because of low power. Participants were mostly white British and included more females than males, and it was suggested by the authors that clonal diversity may have been underestimated. The vaccine-associated CD4 TCRs covered the entire spike protein, and the dominant responses fell in regions 160-218 and 743-854.

This clone was counted between two and nine times. The clone's antigen remains unknown. No clone much larger than this one lies a single base away; base qualities are absent. The sample holds other DNA sequences that translate to the same CDR3. The sequences come from peripheral blood, collected on day 0 of AZD1222 vaccination. The receptor was derived from an adult in good health. The receptor chain draws on TRBV2 and TRBJ1-2; the D gene is unclear. Here the CDR3 is given as CASSDSAGYGYTF. The sequence in DNA is TGTGCCAGCAGTGATTCCGCGGGGTATGGCTACACCTTC.